The clone carrying this TCR beta chain turned up a few times. The antigen is undetermined. It was with 60 Vbeta and 13 Jbeta primers that the PCR ran. Here immunoSEQ multiplex PCR was the method, and the copy in TCRdb shows in-frame clones only, minus some. The sample has around 110,000 clones; roughly 69% are singletons. CDR3 length: 12 residues. CDR1 and CDR2 (germline): SGHAT, FQDESV (reference sequence). V lost 4 bases and J lost 5; bases outside the gene matches: 1. This sample was included in a study of cytomegalovirus exposure and HLA in healthy donors. Study findings and constraints: Reportedly, a later analysis found an Asian-associated ancestry cluster had fewer N-insertions than the roughly 700-donor mean. In a later analysis, a missense DCLRE1C variant was linked to TCR beta V- and J-gene trimming. V segments that were indistinguishable, TRBV6-2 and TRBV6-3 among them, were omitted from analysis.

This clonotype originated in a woman aged 25 to 39 in good health and CMV-seronegative. Sequencing was carried out using PBMCs. This chain links TRBV11-1 with TRBJ1-1, with 7 bases matching TRBD1. CDR3 amino acids: CASSSGGTEAFF. As DNA, the CDR3 is TGTGCCAGCAGCTCAGGGGGAACTGAAGCTTTCTTT.